This T cell receptor beta chain emerged from a study of identical twins (TCRdb year 2016). Background for the entire study: The study deep-sequenced TCR alpha and beta repertoires from monozygotic twins, unrelated adults of various ages and cord blood to test whether fetal clonotypes persist. To rule out contamination, replicate twin experiments were performed at different times with different library preparation protocols.

Libraries were constructed by 5' RACE. The reads were generated on an Illumina HiSeq 2000. Template switching introduced a universal primer binding site; the final cDNA contained a unique molecular identifier, enabling accurate counting of TCR cDNA molecules. Specific primers in the conserved constant-segment region were used to synthesize first-strand cDNA for the TCR alpha and beta chains. Each cDNA library was double barcoded, with a SMART-Mk sample barcode plus Illumina barcodes, to control for contamination. TruSeq adapter sequences and Illumina sample barcodes were added in two successive PCR steps. TCR alpha and beta cDNA libraries were sequenced on the Illumina HiSeq platform with custom primers. Per the original workflow: MiGEC processed the raw reads to extract unique molecular identifiers, while MiXCR was used to determine the CDR3 positions. For each individual, recombination models were inferred using an EM algorithm with the repgenHMM and IGoR tools. Shared clonotype analysis was performed with the tcR package in R, normalizing sharing by the product of cloneset sizes. To study raw recombination without the effects of thymic and clonal selection, out-of-frame nonproductive sequences were analyzed. TCRdb trimmed the raw reads at Q25, called clones with MiXCR and kept productive beta chains. A single entry per CDR3 protein holds the most common genes and DNA from its merged rows. The V and J calls were determined by TCRdb, not by the authors. This sample gives fewer than 250,000 distinct CDR3 sequences in total; around 10% of them show up just once. The top ten hold about 5% of the sample.

Concerning this clonotype itself: What antigen it recognizes has not been identified. Per-base quality was not reported, and no clone a single base away is much larger than it.

Every donor in the study was a healthy Caucasian. Using Miltenyi CD45RO+ enrichment and human naive T-cell isolation kits, memory (CD45RO+) and naive T cells were isolated from PBMC. V has 5 bases trimmed and J has 4 bases trimmed; junction bases matching no gene number 13. The CDR3 has 17 amino acids, counting the end cysteine and phenylalanine. CDR3 DNA is the only sequence kept; it has 51 bases, read in frame from the first base. Via the germline V gene, CDR1 is SGHTA and CDR2 FQGNSA. The study at large found these results: Fewer insertions were carried by abundant cord blood beta clonotypes; a weaker similar trend was observed in young adult naive repertoires, while no such trend was observed in memory repertoires. The excess sharing between twins in beta out-of-frame sequences was weaker because fewer shared sequences reduced the signal-to-noise ratio. Because the same donors could not be followed over many years, conclusions were based on cross-sectional statistical analysis. Zero-insertion analyses could be partly confounded by invariant T cells such as MAIT and iNKT, though diverse VJ usage argued against such confounding for most clonotypes. Out-of-frame TCR alpha sharing in monozygotic twins was systematically underestimated by recombination models, whereas sharing between unrelated individuals was in agreement with the recombination models. Compared with coincidental sharing between unrelated individuals, an excess of low generation-probability sequences was observed among out-of-frame TCR alpha sequences shared between twins.

The sequenced material came from memory (CD45RO+) T cells sorted from blood. The label giving this sample's cell subset or site can be read as: CD45RO+ enriched T cells. The sequence was obtained from a woman under 30 in good health. The chain was built from TRBV7-2 and TRBJ2-3; TRBD2 matches 9 bases in the middle. The CDR3 protein sequence reads: CASSPLPREGQADTQYF. The nucleotide sequence is given as TGTGCCAGCAGCCCCCTCCCGCGGGAGGGCCAGGCAGATACGCAGTATTTT. Full variable domain (CDR3 extended with the reference TRBV7-2 and TRBJ2-3 proteins): GAGVSQSPSNKVTEKGKDVELRCDPISGHTALYWYRQSLGQGLEFLIYFQGNSAPDKSGLPSDRFSAERTGGSVSTLTIQRTQQEDSAVYLCASSPLPREGQADTQYFGPGTRLTVL.